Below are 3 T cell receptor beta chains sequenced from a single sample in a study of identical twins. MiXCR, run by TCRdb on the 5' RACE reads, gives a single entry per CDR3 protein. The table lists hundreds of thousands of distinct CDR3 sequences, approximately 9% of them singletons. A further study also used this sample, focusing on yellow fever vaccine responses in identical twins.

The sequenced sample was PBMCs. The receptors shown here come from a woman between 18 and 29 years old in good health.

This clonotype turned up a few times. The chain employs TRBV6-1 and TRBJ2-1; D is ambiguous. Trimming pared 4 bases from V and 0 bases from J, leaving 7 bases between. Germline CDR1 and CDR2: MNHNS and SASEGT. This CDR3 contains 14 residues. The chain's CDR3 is CASSALSSYNEQFF. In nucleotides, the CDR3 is TGTGCCAGCAGTGCTCTTAGCTCCTACAATGAGCAGTTCTTC.

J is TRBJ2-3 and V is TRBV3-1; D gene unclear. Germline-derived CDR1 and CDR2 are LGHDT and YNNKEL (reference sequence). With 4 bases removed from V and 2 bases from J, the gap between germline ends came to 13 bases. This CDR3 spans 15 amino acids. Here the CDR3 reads CASSPFRRATDTQYF. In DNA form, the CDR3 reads TGTGCCAGCAGCCCATTTAGACGAGCCACAGATACGCAGTATTTT.

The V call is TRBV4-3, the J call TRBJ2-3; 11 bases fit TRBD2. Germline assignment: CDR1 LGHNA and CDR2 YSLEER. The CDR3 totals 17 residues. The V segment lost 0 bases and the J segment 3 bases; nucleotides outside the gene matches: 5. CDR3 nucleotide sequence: TGCGCCAGCAGCCAAGATTTGTCTAGCGGGGGGACAGATACGCAGTATTTT. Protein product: CASSQDLSSGGTDTQYF.